This TCR beta chain derives from a study of Ad26.COV2.S vaccination and SARS-CoV-2 variants. Broader study findings: Non-spike TCR breadth showed similarity between vaccine and placebo recipients. There was reportedly substantial breadth in spike-specific CD8+ and CD4+ T cell responses after vaccination.

Note on this clone: Its antigen is unknown.

The assay was immunoSEQ multiplex PCR, and TCRdb's table has in-frame clones only and misses some. The sample lists about 350,000 clones, about 90% occurring once. V shed 0 bases and J shed 5 bases, with 11 bases lying between them. The CDR3 has 14 amino acids. Germline lookup yields CDR1 SGHNT and CDR2 YYREEE (reference sequence). This rearrangement joins TRBV5-4 to TRBJ1-1; D remains unclear. This receptor was obtained from a human donor who had recovered from COVID-19. The source was peripheral blood, collected after recovery from COVID-19. The CDR3 is CASSLEGRRTEAFF. DNA for the CDR3: TGTGCCAGCAGCTTGGAGGGAAGGAGGACTGAAGCTTTCTTT.